This T cell receptor (beta chain) was documented in a study of shared T cell receptors in the human thymus. Profiling relied on immunoSEQ multiplex PCR, and the TCRdb table lists in-frame clones only, not all of them. The data contain hundreds of thousands of clones, around 87% of them seen just once; the ten biggest clones take up roughly 0.0087%. The germline V and J ends were trimmed by 4 bases and 4 bases, with 13 bases remaining between them. Germline V gene lookup returns CDR1 SNHLY and CDR2 FYNNEI. The length of the CDR3 is 14 residues. This same sample was also part of a study on human thymus T cells. From that report: Gene usage for V and J segments appeared biased in thymic and blood repertoires.

The sample comprised thymocytes. The rearrangement uses TRBV2 and TRBJ1-1; no definite D call. This clonotype originated in a boy under three years old with a congenital heart defect. DNA for the CDR3: TGTGCCAGCAGTGTTTCCGGGTATGGCACTGAAGCTTTCTTT. It yields the protein CASSVSGYGTEAFF.